The rows below give T cell receptor beta chains drawn from one sample of a study of cytomegalovirus exposure and HLA in healthy donors. Here immunoSEQ multiplex PCR was the method, and the copy in TCRdb shows in-frame clones only, minus some. The sample totals roughly 69,000 clones. The sequencing sample was made of PBMCs. Receptors were obtained from a woman under 40 in good health and CMV-seronegative. Each CDR3 is given with its conserved first and last residue. Fields, in order: D gene, V gene, J gene, CDR3 protein, CDR3 DNA. The D gene is left open where the match is weak.

D: .
V: TRBV28
J: TRBJ2-3
CDR3: CASSPTLWTPSTDTQYF
DNA: TGTGCCAGCAGTCCTACCCTCTGGACTCCCAGCACAGATACGCAGTATTTT

D: TRBD1
V: TRBV7-2
J: TRBJ1-4
CDR3: CASSPGQGKLFF
DNA: TGTGCCAGCAGCCCCGGACAGGGGAAACTGTTTTTT

D: .
V: TRBV7-6
J: TRBJ2-1
CDR3: CASSLGPLSSYNEQFF
DNA: TGTGCCAGCAGCTTAGGGCCATTAAGCTCCTACAATGAGCAGTTCTTC

D: .
V: TRBV28
J: TRBJ2-7
CDR3: CASSSPGDSYEQYF
DNA: TGTGCCAGCAGTTCCCCAGGGGACTCCTACGAGCAGTACTTC

D: TRBD1
V: TRBV27
J: TRBJ1-6
CDR3: CASSLREQGFGSPLHF
DNA: TGTGCCAGCAGTTTACGGGAACAGGGGTTCGGTTCACCCCTCCACTTT

D: .
V: TRBV9
J: TRBJ2-3
CDR3: CASSVDQRPTDTQYF
DNA: TGTGCCAGCAGCGTAGATCAGCGTCCCACAGATACGCAGTATTTT

D: TRBD2
V: TRBV27
J: TRBJ2-1
CDR3: CASTFSSGRNYNEQFF
DNA: TGTGCCAGCACATTTTCAAGCGGGAGAAATTACAATGAGCAGTTCTTC

D: TRBD1
V: TRBV27
J: TRBJ2-7
CDR3: CASSSGQGPYEQYF
DNA: TGTGCCAGCAGTTCCGGACAGGGCCCCTACGAGCAGTACTTC

D: TRBD2
V: TRBV5-1
J: TRBJ2-3
CDR3: CASSPVLAGPLDTQYF
DNA: TGCGCCAGCAGCCCCGTACTAGCGGGGCCCTTGGATACGCAGTATTTT

D: .
V: TRBV5-1
J: TRBJ1-4
CDR3: CASSFRGTNEKLFF
DNA: TGCGCCAGCAGCTTTCGGGGAACTAATGAAAAACTGTTTTTT

D: TRBD1
V: TRBV7-8
J: TRBJ2-5
CDR3: CASSEQGYQETQYF
DNA: TGTGCCAGCAGCGAACAGGGGTACCAAGAGACCCAGTACTTC